The 26 T cell receptor beta chains given below trace back to one sample, sequenced in a study of CD4 T cells in relation to SARS-CoV-2 and coronaviruses. The unexposed donors gave CD4+ T cells in about 2011-2018, prior to COVID-19. After nine to ten days of culture, CD4+ T cells were isolated. Some clones are missing from TCRdb's copy, which holds only in-frame ones; the method was immunoSEQ multiplex PCR. The table shows 20,000 or so clones, with 78% occurring only once. Their antigens remain unidentified. Sequenced input: CD4+ T cells from PBMCs, cultured in vitro. Receptor source: a human donor in good health.

This chain links TRBV11-2 with TRBJ2-1, with a possible D match to TRBD2 (5 bases). Germline CDR1 and CDR2: SGHAT and FQNNGV. V was clipped by 2 bases and J by 1 base, with 9 bases between them. The CDR3 has 15 amino acids. The CDR3 DNA follows: TGTGCCAGCAGCTTAACTAGGGTGTCCTACAATGAGCAGTTCTTC. Translation: CASSLTRVSYNEQFF.

V and J are TRBV27 and TRBJ2-3; a weak D match, TRBD1 (5 bases). This CDR3 is built from 15 residues. CDR1 and CDR2 from the germline V gene are MNHEY and SMNVEV (reference sequence). Trimming cost V 1 base and J 2 bases, with 10 bases left between them. For the CDR3, the DNA is TGTGCCAGCAGTTTATTAAGACAGAACACAGATACGCAGTATTTT. It translates to CASSLLRQNTDTQYF.

This clone appeared once. The chain combines TRBV14 with TRBJ2-2; the D is unclear. The CDR3 length is 13 residues. Trimming took 1 base from V and 6 from J, leaving 6 bases between them. The germline CDR1 and CDR2 sequences are SGHDN and FVKESK. CDR3 DNA sequence: TGTGCCAGCAGCCAAGGAAAACCCGGGGAGCTGTTTTTT. It is translated as CASSQGKPGELFF.

The rearrangement uses TRBV2 and TRBJ1-1; a possible D gene is TRBD1 (6 bases). Germline loops: CDR1 SNHLY, CDR2 FYNNEI. The CDR3 is 14 amino acids. Trimming removed 3 bases at V and 5 bases at J, with 13 bases between. In DNA, the CDR3 is TGTGCCAGCAGTGACTCGGGGGGGCCTACTGAAGCTTTCTTT. Protein sequence: CASSDSGGPTEAFF.

This chain links TRBV18 with TRBJ2-5, with D perhaps TRBD1 (5 bases). With 3 bases removed from V and 5 bases from J, the gap between germline ends came to 16 bases. The CDR3 has 15 amino acids. Germline lookup yields CDR1 KGHSH and CDR2 LQKENI. The CDR3 bases are TGTGCCAGCTCACCCCCAGACAGCTACGGGGAGACCCAGTACTTC. This codes for CASSPPDSYGETQYF.

The rearrangement joins TRBV9 to TRBJ2-1; 7 bases match TRBD2. Per germline, CDR1 SGDLS and CDR2 YYNGEE. CDR3 length: 16 amino acids. V dropped 2 bases and J dropped 1; count of bases not matched to a gene: 6. The CDR3 DNA reads as TGTGCCAGCAGCGTCAGCGGGACGTTGTCCTACAATGAGCAGTTCTTC. It is translated as CASSVSGTLSYNEQFF. The complete variable domain, with remaining parts taken from reference TRBV9 and TRBJ2-1, reads DSGVTQTPKHLITATGQRVTLRCSPRSGDLSVYWYQQSLDQGLQFLIQYYNGEERAKGNILERFSAQQFPDLHSELNLSSLELGDSALYFCASSVSGTLSYNEQFFGPGTRLTVL.

This rearrangement joins TRBV24-1 to TRBJ2-1, with 10 bases identical to TRBD1. This CDR3 is 15 amino acids long. CDR1 and CDR2 (germline): KGHDR, SFDVKD. V lost 9 bases, J lost 1 base, and 5 bases stayed unmatched. The CDR3 here is CATGGDRGSYNEQFF. CDR3 DNA: TGTGCCACCGGTGGGGACAGGGGATCCTACAATGAGCAGTTCTTC.

The J gene is TRBJ1-5, the V gene TRBV25-1, with TRBD1 matching 7 bases. The CDR3 runs to 14 residues. The V gene's germline CDR1 is MGHDK and CDR2 SYGVNS. V trimming: 3 bases; J trimming: 5 bases; junction bases outside the gene matches: 4. The CDR3 loop is CASSETGLHQPQHF. The CDR3, as DNA: TGTGCCAGCAGTGAGACAGGGCTCCATCAGCCCCAGCATTTT.

The chain joins TRBV5-1 to TRBJ1-4; the match to TRBD1 covers 11 bases. Per the germline V gene, CDR1 is SGHRS and CDR2 is YFSETQ. The CDR3 contains 17 residues. The junction had 6 bases not matched to a gene; V was cut back by 4 bases and J by 1 base. CDR3 coding DNA: TGCGCCAGCAGCATAGGACAGGGGGCGCGAACTAATGAAAAACTGTTTTTT. Translated: CASSIGQGARTNEKLFF.

CDR3 sequence: CATSDWGQAPQHF. CDR3 bases: TGTGCCACCAGTGACTGGGGACAAGCGCCCCAGCATTTT. The chain joins TRBV24-1 to TRBJ1-5, with D perhaps TRBD1 (6 bases). Germline lookup yields CDR1 KGHDR and CDR2 SFDVKD. The CDR3 runs to 13 residues. V was cut by 4 bases and J by 9 bases, with 12 bases left in between.

Relative to its sample, this clone is medium-sized (0.01 to 0.1%). The V gene is TRBV11-2, the J gene TRBJ1-1; unclear D gene. V was shortened by 5 bases and J by 8 bases, with 9 bases between the two germline ends. CDR3 length equals 11 residues. Germline V lookup: CDR1 SGHAT, CDR2 FQNNGV. CDR3: CASSVTAEAFF. DNA of the CDR3: TGTGCCAGCAGCGTAACAGCGGAAGCTTTCTTT.

The genes are TRBV30 and TRBJ2-2, with D unclear. This CDR3 comprises 12 residues. The germline V gene encodes CDR1 GTSNPN and CDR2 SVGIG (reference sequence). Trimming cost V 2 bases and J 5 bases, with 6 bases left between them. The CDR3 DNA follows: TGTGCCTGGAGTCCGACTACCGGGGAGCTGTTTTTT. This sequence encodes CAWSPTTGELFF.

J is TRBJ2-2 and V is TRBV5-1, with D possibly TRBD1 on 6 matching bases. This CDR3 contains 16 residues. V lost 0 bases and J 4 bases, leaving 13 bases between the germline ends. In germline, CDR1 is SGHRS, CDR2 YFSETQ. CDR3 bases: TGCGCCAGCAGCTTGGCCGGGACAACCTTCACCGGGGAGCTGTTTTTT. Translating gives CASSLAGTTFTGELFF.

The genes are TRBV5-6 and TRBJ2-7, with D possibly TRBD2 on 6 matching bases. Germline V gene sequence: CDR1 SGHDT, CDR2 YYEEEE. This CDR3 region has 14 residues. Trimming removed 4 bases from V and 3 bases from J, with 14 bases in between. CDR3 sequence (DNA): TGTGCCAGCAGCCTATTAGCGGAGAGCTACGAGCAGTACTTC. As protein: CASSLLAESYEQYF.

The chain has TRBV5-1 and TRBJ1-4; 7 bases agree with TRBD1. The junction had 8 bases not matched to a gene; V was cut back by 4 bases and J by 5 bases. CDR3 length: 15 amino acids. Per germline, CDR1 SGHRS and CDR2 YFSETQ. The CDR3 DNA reads as TGCGCCAGCAGCCCCCGGGACAGCGCAAATGAAAAACTGTTTTTT. The encoded protein is CASSPRDSANEKLFF.

The rearrangement uses TRBV5-5 and TRBJ2-6; TRBD1 aligns across 9 bases. V lost 4 bases, J lost 4 bases, and 6 bases stayed unmatched. The CDR3 is 16 amino acids. Germline lookup yields CDR1 SGHKS and CDR2 YYEKEE (reference sequence). The CDR3 sequence: CASSNGQGRGANVLTF. CDR3 sequence (DNA): TGTGCCAGCAGCAATGGACAGGGGCGAGGGGCCAACGTCCTGACTTTC.

The rearrangement uses TRBV9 and TRBJ2-1, with TRBD2 identical over 13 bases. Germline V CDR1 and CDR2: SGDLS, YYNGEE. The CDR3 is 16 residues long. V was pared by 2 bases and J by 6 bases, with 5 bases of the junction left unmatched. This chain's CDR3 is CASSVTGLAGSNEQFF. Written as DNA, the CDR3 is TGTGCCAGCAGCGTCACGGGACTAGCGGGGAGCAATGAGCAGTTCTTC.

V usage is TRBV28 and J usage is TRBJ2-5, with 8 bases identical to TRBD2. Germline values: CDR1 MDHEN, CDR2 SYDVKM. The ends lost 7 bases at V and 1 base at J; junction bases unmatched: 8. This CDR3 is 15 amino acids long. In nucleotides, the CDR3 is TGTGCCAGCACCGACGGGGGGGAGGCCCAAGAGACCCAGTACTTC. Translated, it gives CASTDGGEAQETQYF.

The chain recombines TRBV5-1 with TRBJ2-3; 16 nucleotides match TRBD2. Per germline, CDR1 SGHRS and CDR2 YFSETQ. After removal of 4 bases from V and 7 bases from J, the junction contained 6 bases not matched to a gene. The CDR3 has 16 amino acids. CDR3 amino acids: CASSPGLAGGPNTQYF. CDR3 in DNA: TGCGCCAGCAGCCCGGGACTAGCGGGAGGGCCAAATACGCAGTATTTT.

V is TRBV10-3 and J is TRBJ2-6, with D perhaps TRBD1 or TRBD2 (5 bases each). The CDR3 contains 15 residues. Per the germline V gene, CDR1 is ENHRY and CDR2 is SYGVKD. This CDR3 is CASALGGSGANVLTF. In nucleotides, the CDR3 is TGTGCTTCAGCCCTTGGGGGCTCTGGGGCCAACGTCCTGACTTTC.

The rearrangement joins TRBV6-4 to TRBJ1-6; no definite D call. Trimming cost V 8 bases and J 9 bases, with 11 bases left between them. The CDR3 covers 12 residues. CDR1 and CDR2 from the germline V gene are MRHNA and SNTAGT. CDR3 sequence reads: CASRVLRSPLHF. The CDR3 coding sequence is TGTGCCAGCCGGGTTTTACGTTCACCCCTCCACTTT.

V usage is TRBV25-1 and J usage is TRBJ2-5, with D unresolved. CDR3 length: 15 amino acids. Per the germline V gene, CDR1 is MGHDK and CDR2 is SYGVNS. Trimming shortened V by 4 bases and J by 5 bases, and 17 bases separated the two germline ends. As DNA, the CDR3 is TGTGCCAGCAGTGCCCTGACGGATATGGGGGAGACCCAGTACTTC. It codes for CASSALTDMGETQYF. The full variable domain, rest sourced from reference TRBV25-1 and TRBJ2-5, is EADIYQTPRYLVIGTGKKITLECSQTMGHDKMYWYQQDPGMELHLIHYSYGVNSTEKGDLSSESTVSRIRTEHFPLTLESARPSHTSQYLCASSALTDMGETQYFGPGTRLLVL.

The chain links TRBV5-8 to TRBJ1-2; 12 nucleotides match TRBD1. J lost 7 bases, V lost 3 bases, and 7 bases had no gene match. This CDR3 spans 15 amino acids. Germline V gene sequence: CDR1 SGHTS, CDR2 YDEGEE. The CDR3 nucleotides are TGTGCCAGCAGCTGGCGGGACAGGGGGCCGAGTGGCTACACCTTC. Translation gives CASSWRDRGPSGYTF. The entire variable domain, with the rest obtained from reference TRBV5-8 and TRBJ1-2, is as follows: EAGVTQSPTHLIKTRGQQATLRCSPISGHTSVYWYQQALGLGLQFLLWYDEGEERNRGNFPPRFSGRQFPNYSSELNVNALELEDSALYLCASSWRDRGPSGYTFGSGTRLTVV.

The CDR3, as DNA: TGTGCCAGCAGCCGGACTAGCGCTTCCTACAATGAGCAGTTCTTC. It encodes CASSRTSASYNEQFF. V is TRBV7-3 and J is TRBJ2-1, with TRBD2 matching over 9 bases. The length of the CDR3 is 15 residues. The J segment lost 1 base and the V segment lost 5 bases, leaving 3 bases of the junction unmatched. CDR1 and CDR2 from the germline V gene are SGHTA and FQGTGA.

The V gene is TRBV14, the J gene TRBJ2-7; perhaps TRBD1 as D (5 bases). CDR1 and CDR2 (germline): SGHDN, FVKESK. This CDR3 is built from 15 residues. Deletions cut 0 bases from V and 3 bases from J, with 12 bases between. CDR3 sequence (DNA): TGTGCCAGCAGCCAAGAGTTCAAGGGGCACTACGAGCAGTACTTC. It codes for CASSQEFKGHYEQYF.

The chain employs TRBV28 and TRBJ2-5; TRBD1 aligns across 7 bases. This CDR3 is built from 16 residues. Losses at the gene ends were 5 bases for V and 2 bases for J; bases not matched to a gene: 11. Germline CDR1 is MDHEN and CDR2 is SYDVKM. The CDR3 here is CASSPSRDSLQETQYF. CDR3 DNA sequence: TGTGCCAGCAGTCCATCTCGGGACAGCTTGCAAGAGACCCAGTACTTC.